The T cell receptor (beta chain) described here comes from a study of OX40 agonist ivuxolimab in advanced cancers. Study overall: In this trial design, patients received ivuxolimab intravenously at 0.01 to 10 mg/kg every 2 weeks. Earlier treatment with anti-PD-1, anti-PD-L1 or anti-CTLA-4 was permitted, and less than 50% had received some.

Produced via immunoSEQ multiplex PCR; TCRdb's table is partial and in-frame only. The data contain tens of thousands of clones, approximately 89% of them singletons. Autoimmune disease history or systemic immunosuppression excluded patients. Sequencing was performed on CD4+ or CD8+ T cells sorted from blood, taken in a trial of the OX40 agonist ivuxolimab. The sequence came from an adult with an advanced solid tumor such as melanoma, head and neck, liver or kidney cancer.

In DNA, the CDR3 is TGTGCCAGCAGCGTAGCAGATGTTGGAGATACGCAGTATTTT. Translating gives CASSVADVGDTQYF. V is TRBV9 and J is TRBJ2-3; D not certain. This CDR3 contains 14 residues. The germline V gene encodes CDR1 SGDLS and CDR2 YYNGEE. Between the trimmed V and J ends, which lost 0 bases and 5 bases, there was a span of 10 bases. The full variable domain, rest sourced from reference TRBV9 and TRBJ2-3, is DSGVTQTPKHLITATGQRVTLRCSPRSGDLSVYWYQQSLDQGLQFLIQYYNGEERAKGNILERFSAQQFPDLHSELNLSSLELGDSALYFCASSVADVGDTQYFGPGTRLTVL.